This T cell receptor (beta chain) is drawn from a study of T cell repertoires in cytomegalovirus infection. TCRdb re-analysed the reads in MiXCR, keeping a single row per CDR3 protein. The sample comprises about 900,000 distinct CDR3 sequences, 31% of which are singletons, and about an eighth rests with the top ten. Germline assignment: CDR1 MNHNS and CDR2 SASEGT. The CDR3 spans 14 residues. V was shortened by 6 bases and J by 2 bases, with 13 bases between the two germline ends. This clonotype was counted between two and nine times. Its antigen is unknown. The receptor comes from a human donor in good health (CMV status not recorded). Some clones in this sample may be carry-over from other donors' samples. The chain links TRBV6-1 to TRBJ2-5; D gene ambiguous. The specimen was cultured CD8+ T cells from PBMCs, collected from culture after CMV antigen stimulation. CDR3 loop: CASRRTVRQETQYF. The CDR3 region has the DNA TGTGCCAGCAGACGGACGGTGAGACAAGAGACCCAGTACTTC.